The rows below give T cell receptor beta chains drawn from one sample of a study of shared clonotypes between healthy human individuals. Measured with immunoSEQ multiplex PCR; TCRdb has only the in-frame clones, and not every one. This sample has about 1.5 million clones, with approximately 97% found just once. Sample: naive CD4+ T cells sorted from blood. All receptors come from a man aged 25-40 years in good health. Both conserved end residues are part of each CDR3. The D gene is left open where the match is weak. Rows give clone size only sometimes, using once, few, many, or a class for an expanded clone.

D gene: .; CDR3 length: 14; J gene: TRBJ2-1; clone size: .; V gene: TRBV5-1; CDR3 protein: CASSFRTAYNEQFF; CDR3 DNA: TGCGCCAGCAGCTTCCGGACTGCTTACAATGAGCAGTTCTTC
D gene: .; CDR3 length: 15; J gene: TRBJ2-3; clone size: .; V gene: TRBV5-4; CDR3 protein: CASSLVGRGPDTQYF; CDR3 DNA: TGTGCCAGCAGCTTGGTTGGCAGGGGACCAGATACGCAGTATTTT
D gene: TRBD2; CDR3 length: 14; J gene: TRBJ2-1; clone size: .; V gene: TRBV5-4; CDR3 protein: CASSQTSGRDEQFF; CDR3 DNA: TGTGCCAGCAGCCAAACTAGCGGGAGGGATGAGCAGTTCTTC
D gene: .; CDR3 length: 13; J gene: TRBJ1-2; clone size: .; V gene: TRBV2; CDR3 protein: CASSSDSLYGYTF; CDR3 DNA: TGTGCCAGCAGCTCGGACAGTCTCTATGGCTACACCTTC
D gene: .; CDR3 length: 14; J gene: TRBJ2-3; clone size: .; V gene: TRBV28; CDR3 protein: CASSLYGSTDTQYF; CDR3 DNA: TGTGCCAGCAGTTTATATGGGAGCACAGATACGCAGTATTTT
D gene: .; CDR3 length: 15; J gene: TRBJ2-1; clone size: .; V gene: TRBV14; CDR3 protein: CASSQRSGRYNEQFF; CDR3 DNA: TGTGCCAGCAGCCAACGTAGCGGTCGGTACAATGAGCAGTTCTTC
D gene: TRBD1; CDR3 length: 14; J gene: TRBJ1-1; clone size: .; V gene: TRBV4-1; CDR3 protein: CASSQADRGTEAFF; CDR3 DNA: TGCGCCAGCAGCCAAGCTGACAGGGGTACTGAAGCTTTCTTT
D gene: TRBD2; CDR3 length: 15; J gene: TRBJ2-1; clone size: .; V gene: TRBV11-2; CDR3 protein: CASSRSAGGYNEQFF; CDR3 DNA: TGTGCCAGCAGCCGAAGTGCGGGAGGATACAATGAGCAGTTCTTC
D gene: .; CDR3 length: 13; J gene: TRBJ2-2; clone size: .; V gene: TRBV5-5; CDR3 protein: CASSLITTGELFF; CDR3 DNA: TGTGCCAGCAGCTTAATTACCACCGGGGAGCTGTTTTTT
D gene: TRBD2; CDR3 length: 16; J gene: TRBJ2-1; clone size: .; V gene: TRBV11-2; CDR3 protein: CASSLVGTSVGREQFF; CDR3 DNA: TGTGCCAGCAGCTTAGTCGGGACTAGCGTCGGTCGTGAGCAGTTCTTC
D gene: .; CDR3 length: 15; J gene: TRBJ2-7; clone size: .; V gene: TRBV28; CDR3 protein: CASSLSGYFSYEQYF; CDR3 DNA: TGTGCCAGCAGTTTATCAGGTTACTTCTCCTACGAGCAGTACTTC
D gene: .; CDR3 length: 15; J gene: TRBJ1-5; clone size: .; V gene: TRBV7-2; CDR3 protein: CASSSQDRQSWPQHF; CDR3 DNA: TGTGCCAGCAGCTCCCAGGACAGACAATCATGGCCCCAGCATTTT
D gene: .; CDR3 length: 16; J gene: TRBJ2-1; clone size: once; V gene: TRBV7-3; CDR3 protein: CASSANPPTGYNEQFF; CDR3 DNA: TGTGCCAGCAGCGCCAACCCGCCCACAGGCTACAATGAGCAGTTCTTC
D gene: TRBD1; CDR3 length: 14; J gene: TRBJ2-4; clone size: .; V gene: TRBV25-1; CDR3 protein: CASSEPGTGNIQYF; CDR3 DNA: TGTGCCAGCAGTGAACCAGGGACAGGAAACATTCAGTACTTC
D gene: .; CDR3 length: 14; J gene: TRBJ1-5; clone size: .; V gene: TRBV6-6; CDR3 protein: CASSYLWGVAPQHF; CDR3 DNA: TGTGCCAGCAGTTACCTTTGGGGGGTCGCGCCCCAGCATTTT
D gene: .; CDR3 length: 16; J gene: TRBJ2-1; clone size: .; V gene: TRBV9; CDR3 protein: CASSPQQEILYNEQFF; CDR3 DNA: TGTGCCAGCAGCCCTCAACAGGAGATACTCTACAATGAGCAGTTCTTC
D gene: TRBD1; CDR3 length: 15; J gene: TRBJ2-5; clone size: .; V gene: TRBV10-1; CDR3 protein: CASSAGTGGEETQYF; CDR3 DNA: TGCGCCAGCAGTGCCGGGACAGGGGGCGAAGAGACCCAGTACTTC
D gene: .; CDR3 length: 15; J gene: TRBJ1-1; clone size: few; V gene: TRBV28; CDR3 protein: CASSSASGLKTEAFF; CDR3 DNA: TGTGCCAGCAGCTCCGCCTCAGGCCTGAAAACTGAAGCTTTCTTT
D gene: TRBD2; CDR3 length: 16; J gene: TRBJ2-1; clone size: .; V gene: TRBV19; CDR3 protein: CASSRLLAGVHAEQFF; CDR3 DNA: TGTGCCAGTAGTAGACTACTAGCGGGAGTACACGCTGAGCAGTTCTTC
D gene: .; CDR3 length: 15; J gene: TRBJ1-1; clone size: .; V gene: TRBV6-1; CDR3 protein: CASRQRAIANTEAFF; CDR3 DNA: TGTGCCAGCAGACAGAGGGCTATAGCGAACACTGAAGCTTTCTTT
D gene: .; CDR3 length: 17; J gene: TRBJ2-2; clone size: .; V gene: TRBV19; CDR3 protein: CASSSSLFGSSTGELFF; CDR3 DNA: TGTGCCAGTAGTTCTTCCCTTTTCGGGAGTTCCACCGGGGAGCTGTTTTTT
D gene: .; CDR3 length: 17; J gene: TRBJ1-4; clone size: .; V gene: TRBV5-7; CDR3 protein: CASSFPPGLLPNEKLFF; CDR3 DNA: TGTGCCAGCAGCTTCCCCCCGGGACTGCTACCTAATGAAAAACTGTTTTTT